These 26 T cell receptor beta chains originate from one sample sequenced in a study of CXCR3-negative and CXCR3-positive naive CD8 T cells. Study-wide points: Researchers report that CXCR3-positive naive cells carry more hydrophobic TRB CDR3s than CXCR3-negative naive cells.

For these TCRs, the target antigens are not known. The study made its TRB cDNA libraries by 5' RACE, adding UMI labels. TCRdb re-analyzed the 5' RACE reads; it lists each CDR3 protein once, without DNA. Its listing shows 90,000 to 150,000 distinct CDR3 sequences. Material: naive CXCR3+ CD8+ T cells from blood. Subset given: CD45RO-CCR7+CD27+CD95- naive CD8+ T cells expressing CXCR3 (TNR3+). These receptor sequences come from a human donor in good health. Some clones in this sample may be carry-over from other donors' samples.

The V and J genes are TRBV12-3 or TRBV12-4 and TRBJ1-1; lacking DNA, the TRBD1 call made by TCRdb goes unchecked. CDR3 size: 13 residues. The CDR3 protein is CASSPQGNTEAFF.

The gene calls are TRBV12-3 or TRBV12-4 and TRBJ2-7; the TCRdb D gene call, TRBD1, has no DNA to confirm it. The CDR3 sequence is 13 residues long. The CDR3 is CASRETGFGEQYF.

The rearrangement joins TRBV25-1 to TRBJ2-5; TCRdb's D call, TRBD1, is unchecked because there is no DNA. CDR3 size: 14 residues. Germline V CDR1 and CDR2: MGHDK, SYGVNS. The CDR3 loop is CASSGLAPQGTQYF.

This chain connects TRBV4-2 to TRBJ2-5; no DNA is available, so the TRBD2 call from TCRdb remains unchecked. The length of the CDR3 is 18 residues. Germline V lookup: CDR1 LGHNA, CDR2 YNFKEQ. CDR3 region: CASSPRLGLAGGEETQYF.

The gene calls are TRBV7-9 and TRBJ2-3; TCRdb picks TRBD2, but there is no DNA to check that call. The CDR3 runs 12 residues. Germline loops: CDR1 SEHNR, CDR2 FQNEAQ (reference sequence). CDR3: CASSPSSDTQYF.

This chain uses TRBV28 with TRBJ2-1. The CDR3 is made up of 16 amino acids. Germline CDR1 is MDHEN and CDR2 is SYDVKM. The CDR3 sequence: CASSLEWESSYNEQFF. Supplemented by reference TRBV28 and TRBJ2-1, the full variable domain reads DVKVTQSSRYLVKRTGEKVFLECVQDMDHENMFWYRQDPGLGLRLIYFSYDVKMKEKGDIPEGYSVSREKKERFSLILESASTNQTSMYLCASSLEWESSYNEQFFGPGTRLTVL.

The CDR3 is CASSLDLGRKTQYF. This chain joins TRBV5-1 and TRBJ2-5; the TCRdb call, TRBD2, lacks DNA for checking. CDR1 is SGHRS and CDR2 is YFSETQ in the germline V gene. This CDR3 comprises 14 residues.

This chain's CDR3 is CASTLVLNTEAFF. The chain recombines TRBV7-8 with TRBJ1-1. Looked up from germline, CDR1 is SGHVS and CDR2 is FQNEAQ. This CDR3 comprises 13 residues.

The rearrangement joins TRBV7-8 to TRBJ2-7; TCRdb outputs TRBD1, but without DNA this stays unchecked. This CDR3 has 15 amino acids. From germline, CDR1 is SGHVS and CDR2 FQNEAQ. CDR3 in amino acids: CASSFITGQPYEQYF.

This chain connects TRBV6-1 to TRBJ2-7; the D gene TCRdb calls, TRBD1, cannot be checked with no DNA. Germline CDR1 MNHNS, CDR2 SASEGT. CDR3 length: 13 amino acids. CDR3 residues: CASRQGTLGEQYF.

The V call is TRBV13, the J call TRBJ2-3; TCRdb selects TRBD1, and the lack of DNA leaves this call unchecked. Per germline, CDR1 PRHDT and CDR2 FYEKMQ (reference sequence). This CDR3 region has 15 residues. Here the CDR3 reads CASSDRGQAEYTQYF.

The rearrangement joins TRBV29-1 to TRBJ1-1; TCRdb gives TRBD1 as the D gene, but with no DNA this cannot be confirmed. Germline assignment: CDR1 SQVTM and CDR2 ANQGSEA. CDR3 length: 12 residues. The CDR3 here is CSGTGQNTEAFF.

This chain links TRBV9 with TRBJ2-7. The CDR3 is 14 amino acids. CDR1 and CDR2 from the germline V gene are SGDLS and YYNGEE. CDR3 in amino acids: CASSVGRISYEQYF.

The rearrangement uses TRBV29-1 and TRBJ1-3; TCRdb's D call of TRBD1 is untestable without DNA. CDR3 size: 14 residues. Germline V gene lookup returns CDR1 SQVTM and CDR2 ANQGSEA. This CDR3 is CSVEHDRDGNTIYF.

The chain has TRBV11-1 and TRBJ2-1. CDR3 length: 15 amino acids. Germline V CDR1 and CDR2: SGHAT, FQDESV (reference sequence). The CDR3 region is CASSQSGSYYNEQFF. The full variable domain, completed using reference TRBV11-1 and TRBJ2-1, is EAEVAQSPRYKITEKSQAVAFWCDPISGHATLYWYRQILGQGPELLVQFQDESVVDDSQLPKDRFSAERLKGVDSTLKIQPAELGDSAMYLCASSQSGSYYNEQFFGPGTRLTVL.

The chain couples TRBV29-1 to TRBJ1-2; TCRdb indicates TRBD1, and absent DNA this call remains unverified. CDR3 length equals 14 residues. CDR1 is SQVTM and CDR2 is ANQGSEA in the germline V gene. The CDR3 spells CSVAAIGVEDGYTF.

CDR3 in amino acids: CASSTTSGGRSGTGELFF. The chain recombines TRBV5-1 with TRBJ2-2; as DNA is missing, the TRBD2 call by TCRdb cannot be tested. Germline CDR1 reads SGHRS; CDR2 reads YFSETQ. CDR3 size: 18 residues.

The chain is built from TRBV4-1 and TRBJ1-5. Germline CDR1 is MGHRA and CDR2 is YSYEKL. The CDR3 length is 14 residues. The CDR3 is CASSQERDLWPQHF.

V gene TRBV20-1 combines with J gene TRBJ2-7; TCRdb gives TRBD1 as the D gene, but with no DNA this cannot be confirmed. There are 14 residues in the CDR3. Germline assignment: CDR1 DFQATT and CDR2 SNEGSKA (reference sequence). The CDR3 sequence is CSASPPTEPYEQYF.

The chain links TRBV6-5 to TRBJ2-1. Germline CDR1 reads MNHEY; CDR2 reads SVGAGI. The CDR3 is 14 residues long. The CDR3 loop is CASSSYASYNEQFF.

This chain links TRBV4-1 with TRBJ1-2; lacking DNA, the TRBD1 call made by TCRdb goes unchecked. There are 15 residues in the CDR3. The germline CDR1 and CDR2 sequences are MGHRA and YSYEKL. The CDR3 is CASSQHGQGDYGYTF.

The rearrangement joins TRBV7-8 to TRBJ2-1; checking the TCRdb D call of TRBD1 is not possible without DNA. Per the germline V gene, CDR1 is SGHVS and CDR2 is FQNEAQ. There are 12 residues in the CDR3. This CDR3 reads CASTNPGNEQFF.

The V and J genes are TRBV2 and TRBJ2-4; with no DNA, the TCRdb D assignment of TRBD2 cannot be verified. The CDR3 runs 15 residues. Per the germline V gene, CDR1 is SNHLY and CDR2 is FYNNEI. CDR3 amino acids: CASKSSSGSQNIQYF.

The rearrangement joins TRBV20-1 to TRBJ1-6; TCRdb indicates TRBD1, and absent DNA this call remains unverified. Germline-derived CDR1 and CDR2 are DFQATT and SNEGSKA (reference sequence). The CDR3 has 12 amino acids. This CDR3 is CSASREVSPLHF.

The CDR3 region is CASGRVGQGALIEQFF. The chain is built from TRBV12-3 or TRBV12-4 and TRBJ2-1; TCRdb selects TRBD1, and the lack of DNA leaves this call unchecked. The CDR3 runs 16 residues.

The J gene is TRBJ2-7, the V gene TRBV29-1. Germline values: CDR1 SQVTM, CDR2 ANQGSEA. CDR3 size: 14 residues. The CDR3 reads CSVESDASSYEQYF.